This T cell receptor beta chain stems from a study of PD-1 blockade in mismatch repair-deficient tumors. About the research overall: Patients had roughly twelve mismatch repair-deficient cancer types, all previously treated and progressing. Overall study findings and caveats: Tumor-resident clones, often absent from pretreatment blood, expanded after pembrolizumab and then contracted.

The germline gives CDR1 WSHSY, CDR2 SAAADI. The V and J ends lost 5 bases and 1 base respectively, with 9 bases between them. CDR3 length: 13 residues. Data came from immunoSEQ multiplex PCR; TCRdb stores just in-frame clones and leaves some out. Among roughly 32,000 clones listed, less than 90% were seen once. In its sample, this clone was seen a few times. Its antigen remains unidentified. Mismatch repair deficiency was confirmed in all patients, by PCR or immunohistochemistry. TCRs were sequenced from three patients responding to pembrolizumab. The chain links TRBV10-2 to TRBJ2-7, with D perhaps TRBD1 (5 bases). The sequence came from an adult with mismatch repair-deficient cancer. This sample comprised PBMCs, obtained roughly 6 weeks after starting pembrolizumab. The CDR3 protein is CASSKGPSYEQYF. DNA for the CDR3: TGCGCCAGCAGTAAGGGGCCTTCCTACGAGCAGTACTTC.